Listed below are T cell receptor beta chains from one sample, sequenced in a study of blood T cell repertoires in COVID-19. Only in-frame clones appear in the TCRdb table, and some are missing; sequencing was by immunoSEQ multiplex PCR. The repertoire includes more than 350,000 clones, 88% of them detected once, and 1.4% to 1.5% sits in the top ten. The sequenced sample was PBMCs or T cells enriched from blood (not recorded which). The receptors come from a woman aged 18 to 35 who had been exposed to COVID-19. CDR3s include the opening cysteine and the closing phenylalanine or tryptophan. D genes are given only for firm matches. Rows give clone size only sometimes, using once, few, many, or a class for an expanded clone.

clone size | D gene | J gene | V gene | CDR3 length | CDR3 protein | CDR3 DNA
NA | NA | TRBJ2-1 | TRBV18 | 18 | CASSSLPGSDSSYNEQFF | TGTGCCAGCTCATCGCTCCCCGGGAGCGACAGCTCCTACAATGAGCAGTTCTTC
NA | TRBD2 | TRBJ2-2 | TRBV29-1 | 17 | CSVEDSAGGPNTGELFF | TGCAGCGTTGAGGACTCAGCGGGAGGGCCGAACACCGGGGAGCTGTTTTTT
NA | TRBD1 | TRBJ1-5 | TRBV19 | 17 | CASSGRQGARGGQPQHF | TGTGCCAGTAGTGGACGGCAGGGGGCGCGGGGAGGTCAGCCCCAGCATTTT
NA | NA | TRBJ2-7 | TRBV28 | 14 | CASKAFPSETEQYF | TGTGCCAGCAAGGCATTTCCCTCGGAGACCGAGCAGTACTTC
NA | TRBD2 | TRBJ2-5 | TRBV7-9 | 16 | CASRPAPFSGEETQYF | TGTGCCAGCAGGCCAGCCCCTTTTAGCGGGGAAGAGACCCAGTACTTC
NA | TRBD2 | TRBJ2-2 | TRBV18 | 17 | CASSPPGLAGNTGELFF | TGTGCCAGCTCACCGCCGGGACTAGCGGGAAACACCGGGGAGCTGTTTTTT
NA | TRBD2 | TRBJ2-3 | TRBV6-1 | 15 | CASSEAGRGTDTQYF | TGTGCCAGCAGTGAAGCGGGGAGGGGCACAGATACGCAGTATTTT
NA | NA | TRBJ2-5 | TRBV5-5 | 13 | CASSLESQETQYF | TGTGCCAGCAGCTTGGAGAGCCAAGAGACCCAGTACTTC
NA | NA | TRBJ1-6 | TRBV12-3/TRBV12-4 | 12 | CASSPGVSPLHF | TGTGCCAGCAGTCCAGGGGTTTCACCCCTCCACTTT
NA | NA | TRBJ1-1 | TRBV14 | 13 | CASSRTGRTEAFF | TGTGCCAGCAGCCGTACAGGGAGAACTGAAGCTTTCTTT
NA | TRBD1 | TRBJ1-5 | TRBV10-3 | 14 | CATWTGVSNQPQHF | TGTGCCACCTGGACAGGAGTTAGCAATCAGCCCCAGCATTTT
NA | NA | TRBJ1-1 | TRBV5-1 | 13 | CASTQGGNTEAFF | TGCGCCAGCACCCAAGGGGGGAACACTGAAGCTTTCTTT
NA | NA | TRBJ1-3 | TRBV6-5 | 14 | CASSQGPVGNTIYF | TGTGCCAGCAGTCAGGGGCCTGTTGGAAACACCATATATTTT
NA | TRBD1 | TRBJ1-2 | TRBV3-1/TRBV3-2 | 15 | CASSQADRVSYGYTF | TGTGCCAGCAGCCAAGCTGACAGGGTATCCTATGGCTACACCTTC
NA | NA | TRBJ1-2 | TRBV4-2 | 12 | CASSQVNYGYTF | TGTGCCAGCAGCCAAGTAAACTATGGCTACACCTTC
NA | NA | TRBJ2-3 | TRBV29-1 | 14 | CSAGGGERADTQYF | TGCAGCGCTGGTGGGGGAGAGCGGGCGGATACGCAGTATTTT
NA | TRBD1 | TRBJ1-1 | TRBV5-8 | 17 | CASSFTIPGQGRTEAFF | TGTGCCAGCAGCTTTACGATCCCGGGACAGGGAAGGACTGAAGCTTTCTTT
NA | NA | TRBJ1-2 | TRBV7-2 | 17 | CASSLANQGQLSGGYTF | TGTGCCAGCAGCTTAGCAAACCAGGGACAATTATCGGGTGGCTACACCTTC
NA | NA | TRBJ1-5 | TRBV19 | 15 | CASSIVRATSQPQHF | TGTGCCAGTAGTATTGTCAGGGCCACCAGTCAGCCCCAGCATTTT
NA | TRBD1 | TRBJ2-7 | TRBV19 | 14 | CASSMRTGAYEQYF | TGTGCCAGTAGTATGAGGACAGGGGCCTACGAGCAGTACTTC
NA | NA | TRBJ2-2 | TRBV18 | 15 | CASSFSRGGTGELFF | TGTGCCAGCTCATTTTCTCGGGGAGGCACCGGGGAGCTGTTTTTT
NA | TRBD1 | TRBJ1-5 | TRBV10-3 | 14 | CAISDQGVWQPQHF | TGTGCCATCAGTGACCAGGGGGTATGGCAGCCCCAGCATTTT
many | TRBD1 | TRBJ1-2 | TRBV2 | 13 | CASSGGTGVGYTF | TGTGCCAGCAGTGGAGGGACAGGGGTTGGCTACACCTTC
NA | TRBD1 | TRBJ2-1 | TRBV28 | 14 | CASRAGGPYNEQFF | TGTGCCAGCAGAGCAGGGGGACCTTACAATGAGCAGTTCTTC
NA | TRBD1 | TRBJ1-5 | TRBV3-1/TRBV3-2 | 14 | CASSPTGPNQPQHF | TGTGCCAGCAGCCCGACAGGGCCCAATCAGCCCCAGCATTTT
NA | TRBD1 | TRBJ1-5 | TRBV24-1 | 14 | CATSGRGDHQPQHF | TGTGCCACCAGTGGCAGGGGGGATCATCAGCCCCAGCATTTT
NA | TRBD1 | TRBJ1-5 | TRBV28 | 16 | CATGDRDGRGNQPQHF | TGTGCCACCGGAGACAGGGACGGTCGGGGCAATCAGCCCCAGCATTTT
NA | TRBD2 | TRBJ2-7 | TRBV2 | 15 | CASRGTSGSAYEQYF | TGTGCCAGCAGGGGGACTAGCGGGTCGGCCTACGAGCAGTACTTC
once | NA | TRBJ2-7 | TRBV6-5 | 14 | CASSSVGAIYEQYF | TGTGCCAGCAGTTCGGTGGGGGCAATCTACGAGCAGTACTTC
NA | NA | TRBJ1-2 | TRBV2 | 15 | CASSYSGVVNYGYTF | TGTGCCAGCAGTTACTCAGGGGTGGTGAACTATGGCTACACCTTC
NA | NA | TRBJ2-2 | TRBV7-8 | 15 | CASSLYYVATGELFF | TGTGCCAGCAGCTTATACTATGTCGCCACCGGGGAGCTGTTTTTT
NA | TRBD1 | TRBJ1-6 | TRBV19 | 13 | CASRDREISPLHF | TGTGCCAGTAGGGACAGGGAGATCTCACCCCTCCACTTT
NA | NA | TRBJ2-1 | TRBV7-9 | 16 | CASSLARLVQLNEQFF | TGTGCCAGCAGCTTAGCGAGGCTAGTTCAGTTAAATGAGCAGTTCTTC
NA | NA | TRBJ1-2 | TRBV4-3 | 16 | CASSHHGQSTNYGYTF | TGCGCCAGCAGCCACCATGGACAGAGCACCAACTATGGCTACACCTTC
NA | NA | TRBJ1-1 | TRBV6-6 | 15 | CATLFEPGPNTEAFF | TGTGCCACCCTCTTCGAGCCAGGGCCGAACACTGAAGCTTTCTTT
few | NA | TRBJ1-1 | TRBV7-9 | 15 | CASSLWPDLNTEAFF | TGTGCCAGCAGCTTATGGCCCGACTTAAACACTGAAGCTTTCTTT
few | TRBD2 | TRBJ2-7 | TRBV12-3/TRBV12-4 | 12 | CASSSGLDEQYF | TGTGCCAGCAGTTCCGGACTAGACGAGCAGTACTTC
NA | NA | TRBJ1-1 | TRBV28 | 11 | CATFRDTEAFF | TGTGCCACTTTCCGGGACACTGAAGCTTTCTTT
NA | NA | TRBJ2-5 | TRBV11-2 | 15 | CASSLVLTAERTQYF | TGTGCCAGCAGCTTAGTTTTAACAGCTGAAAGGACCCAGTACTTC
once | NA | TRBJ1-2 | TRBV7-9 | 13 | CASRPSEDYGYTF | TGTGCCAGCAGACCCAGTGAGGACTATGGCTACACCTTC
NA | TRBD2 | TRBJ2-3 | TRBV7-9 | 18 | CASSPRLERGLRTDTQYF | TGTGCCAGCAGCCCCCGTCTCGAGCGGGGGCTACGCACAGATACGCAGTATTTT